What follows are 28 T cell receptor beta chains derived from one specimen sequenced in a study of identical twins. TCRdb analysed the 5' RACE reads with MiXCR anew, one entry per CDR3 protein. The data show about 690,000 distinct CDR3 sequences, around 6% seen once. Material: naive T cells sorted from blood. The receptor source for this set is a man between 18 and 35 years old in good health.

This clonotype has a count of ten or more. The rearrangement uses TRBV5-1 and TRBJ1-6; D uncertain. The CDR3 totals 14 residues. CDR1 SGHRS and CDR2 YFSETQ come from the germline V gene. Trimming shortened V by 3 bases and J by 2 bases, and 6 bases separated the two germline ends. The CDR3 bases are TGCGCCAGCAGCTCGGACCCCTATAATTCACCCCTCCACTTT. This codes for CASSSDPYNSPLHF.

This clonotype has just a few counts. The chain has TRBV29-1 and TRBJ2-7, with TRBD2 matching 10 bases. Germline V gives CDR1 SQVTM, CDR2 ANQGSEA. The CDR3 contains 14 residues. J was trimmed by 6 bases and V by 6 bases; bases with no gene match: 11. The CDR3 loop is CSVLLAGGNGEQYV. CDR3 nucleotide sequence: TGCAGCGTCCTTTTAGCGGGAGGCAACGGCGAGCAGTACGTC.

This clonotype was seen repeatedly, ten times or more. The chain couples TRBV20-1 to TRBJ1-5; perhaps TRBD1 as D (5 bases). Germline CDR1 DFQATT, CDR2 SNEGSKA (reference sequence). V dropped 1 base and J dropped 4 bases, with 14 bases sitting between them. The CDR3 sequence is 15 residues long. CDR3: CSARVGPRENQPQHF. CDR3 nucleotides: TGCAGTGCTAGAGTGGGACCCCGGGAGAATCAGCCCCAGCATTTT.

This clonotype came up many times. This chain connects TRBV7-2 to TRBJ2-2; 7 bases agree with TRBD1. The germline gives CDR1 SGHTA, CDR2 FQGNSA. The length of the CDR3 is 14 residues. V shed 7 bases and J 6 bases; nucleotides not matched to a gene: 8. The CDR3 is CASTFRQGSGELFF. CDR3 coding DNA: TGTGCCAGCACCTTTCGACAGGGCTCCGGGGAGCTGTTTTTT.

This clonotype came up a few times. The chain recombines TRBV3-1 with TRBJ2-5; 7 positions match TRBD2. V was clipped by 1 base and J by 4 bases; unmatched bases: 6. In germline, CDR1 is LGHDT, CDR2 YNNKEL (reference sequence). The CDR3 runs 15 residues. The CDR3 DNA sequence: TGTGCCAGCAGCCAAGGCGCGGGAGTAGGAGAGACCCAGTACTTC. Translating gives CASSQGAGVGETQYF.

At least ten counts were recorded for this clonotype. V is TRBV7-8 and J is TRBJ2-2; D gene unclear. Germline V gene data show CDR1 as SGHVS and CDR2 as FQNEAQ. V was clipped by 8 bases and J by 0 bases, with 10 bases between them. The CDR3 is 14 amino acids. The DNA of the CDR3 is TGTGCCAGCCGCTGGTCCCCGAACACCGGGGAGCTGTTTTTT. It encodes CASRWSPNTGELFF. Full variable domain (missing parts from reference TRBV7-8 and TRBJ2-2): GAGVSQSPRYKVAKRGQDVALRCDPISGHVSLFWYQQALGQGPEFLTYFQNEAQLDKSGLPSDRFFAERPEGSVSTLKIQRTQQEDSAVYLCASRWSPNTGELFFGEGSRLTVL.

This clonotype was seen many times. The chain employs TRBV29-1 and TRBJ2-2; 10 bases line up with TRBD2. Germline-derived CDR1 and CDR2 are SQVTM and ANQGSEA. V lost 4 bases to trimming and J lost 6 bases; unmatched junction nucleotides: 5. CDR3 length equals 14 residues. CDR3 amino acids: CSVAPAGGPGELFF. CDR3 in DNA: TGCAGCGTTGCTCCAGCGGGAGGGCCCGGGGAGCTGTTTTTT.

This clonotype has ten or more counts. This chain connects TRBV24-1 to TRBJ2-1; 8 nucleotides agree with TRBD1. V lost 8 bases and J lost 14; bases outside the gene matches: 16. This CDR3 has 14 residues. Germline loops: CDR1 KGHDR, CDR2 SFDVKD. The DNA for the CDR3 is TGTGCCACCAAGGGACAGGCTTGGGACCAGACAGAGTTCTTC. This sequence encodes CATKGQAWDQTEFF.

The sample holds a few counts of this clonotype. The V call is TRBV10-3, the J call TRBJ2-2, with D possibly matching TRBD2 (5 bases). The CDR3 covers 13 residues. Trimming shortened V by 5 bases and J by 5 bases, and 9 bases separated the two germline ends. CDR1 is ENHRY, CDR2 SYGVKD, per germline. The CDR3 reads CAISLEETGELFF. CDR3 coding DNA: TGTGCCATCAGTCTGGAGGAGACCGGGGAGCTGTTTTTT.

This clonotype has a count of ten or more. The chain employs TRBV20-1 and TRBJ2-1, with TRBD2 matching 8 bases. CDR3 size: 15 residues. Per germline, CDR1 DFQATT and CDR2 SNEGSKA (reference sequence). After removal of 4 bases from V and 1 base from J, the junction contained 6 bases not matched to a gene. The CDR3 bases are TGCAGTGCTACCGGGACTAGAGGGTCCTACAATGAGCAGTTCTTC. Translated: CSATGTRGSYNEQFF.

This clonotype occurred many times. The gene calls are TRBV28 and TRBJ1-1, with 7 bases aligning to TRBD1. V dropped 5 bases and J dropped 7; count of bases not matched to a gene: 10. This CDR3 is built from 14 residues. CDR1 is MDHEN, CDR2 SYDVKM, per germline. The CDR3 loop is CASSPGQVTIEAFF. CDR3 nucleotide sequence: TGTGCCAGCAGTCCCGGACAGGTTACGATTGAAGCTTTCTTT.

This clonotype was counted ten times or more. V and J are TRBV24-1 and TRBJ1-2; no reliable D call. CDR3 length: 16 residues. CDR1 and CDR2 (germline): KGHDR, SFDVKD. Trimming removed 7 bases at V and 3 bases at J, with 20 bases between. The CDR3 sequence is CATRMPARRRDYGYTF. CDR3 nucleotide sequence: TGTGCCACCAGGATGCCCGCCAGGCGAAGGGACTATGGCTACACCTTC.

This clonotype came up a few times. The V call is TRBV5-5, the J call TRBJ1-6, with 7 bases that match TRBD1. Losses at the gene ends were 4 bases for V and 12 bases for J; bases not matched to a gene: 13. The CDR3 extends over 15 amino acids. Germline-derived CDR1 and CDR2 are SGHKS and YYEKEE (reference sequence). CDR3 loop: CASSPFDRVRGPLHF. CDR3 nucleotides: TGTGCCAGCAGCCCCTTTGACAGGGTTCGGGGACCCCTCCACTTT.

Only a few counts were recorded for this clonotype. The rearrangement links TRBV24-1 to TRBJ1-1, with a possible D match to TRBD1 (6 bases). V lost 5 bases to trimming and J lost 5 bases, with 11 bases between them. The CDR3 covers 13 residues. From germline, CDR1 is KGHDR and CDR2 SFDVKD. CDR3 nucleotide sequence: TGTGCCACCAGTGCTGGGGGCGGGACTGAAGCTTTCTTT. Its protein is CATSAGGGTEAFF.

With respect to this clonotype: Germline and junction disagree at one end, which may indicate a read error. V and J are TRBV19 and TRBJ2-1, with 12 bases fitting TRBD2. The CDR3 is 17 amino acids. Looked up from germline, CDR1 is LNHDA and CDR2 is SQIVND (reference sequence). The CDR3 spells CASSIYGTSGSYNEQFF. The CDR3 coding sequence is TGTGCCAGTAGTATATATGGGACTAGCGGGTCCTATAATGAGCAGTTCTTC.

This clonotype came up many times. The chain has TRBV6-2 or TRBV6-3 and TRBJ2-7; TRBD2 aligns across 13 bases. Unmatched junction bases numbered 5, after V lost 4 bases and J lost 5 bases. In germline, CDR1 is MNHEY, CDR2 SVGEGT. The CDR3 contains 15 residues. CDR3 protein: CASSFGTSGINEQYV. The CDR3 DNA reads TGTGCCAGCAGTTTCGGGACTAGCGGGATCAACGAGCAGTACGTC.

In regard to this clonotype: One end of the junction is discordant with germline, which a read error may explain. This chain uses TRBV12-3 or TRBV12-4 with TRBJ2-3, with TRBD1 identical over 8 bases. The CDR3 extends over 15 amino acids. The CDR3 DNA follows: TGTGCCAGCAGTTTAGGACAGGGGAGCATAGATACGCAGTATTTT. Its protein product is CASSLGQGSIDTQYF.

The chain recombines TRBV30 with TRBJ2-7, with TRBD2 matching 8 bases. V was pared by 8 bases and J by 6 bases, with 6 bases of the junction left unmatched. Germline lookup yields CDR1 GTSNPN and CDR2 SVGIG (reference sequence). CDR3 length equals 11 residues. CDR3 region: CAPERGCEQYV. The CDR3, as DNA: TGTGCCCCCGAGCGGGGGTGCGAGCAGTACGTC.

This clonotype appeared many times. This rearrangement joins TRBV5-4 to TRBJ2-3; either TRBD1 or TRBD2 may fit D (5 bases each). V lost 4 bases and J 2 bases, leaving 11 bases between the germline ends. Germline assignment: CDR1 SGHNT and CDR2 YYREEE (reference sequence). CDR3 length: 14 residues. CDR3 sequence reads: CASSTRDHTDTQYF. The DNA of the CDR3 is TGTGCCAGCAGCACCCGGGACCACACAGATACGCAGTATTTT.

This chain connects TRBV27 to TRBJ1-4; 11 bases map to TRBD1. The CDR3 extends over 15 amino acids. Germline V CDR1 and CDR2: MNHEY, SMNVEV (reference sequence). V shed 6 bases, J shed 7 bases, and the junction held 7 bases outside the gene matches. CDR3 sequence reads: CASSPGQGGGEKLFF. The CDR3 DNA sequence: TGTGCCAGCAGCCCGGGACAGGGGGGAGGTGAAAAACTGTTTTTT.

The rearrangement links TRBV7-8 to TRBJ2-2; D may be TRBD1 (6 bases). CDR1 is SGHVS, CDR2 FQNEAQ, per germline. V was trimmed by 2 bases and J by 1 base, leaving 17 bases between them. This CDR3 contains 18 residues. CDR3 residues: CASSLLGGPEWNTGELFF. In nucleotides, the CDR3 is TGTGCCAGCAGCTTATTAGGGGGACCGGAGTGGAACACCGGGGAGCTGTTTTTT.

The chain combines TRBV5-1 with TRBJ1-2; D is unclear. Germline CDR1 is SGHRS and CDR2 is YFSETQ. The CDR3 sequence is 11 residues long. V shed 4 bases and J shed 8 bases, with 9 bases lying between them. CDR3 nucleotide sequence: TGCGCCAGCAGCGCCGATGTGGGCTACACCTTC. Amino acids: CASSADVGYTF.

The genes are TRBV5-1 and TRBJ1-1; D ambiguous. V lost 0 bases, J lost 1 base, and 10 bases lay in between. This CDR3 contains 15 residues. Germline V gene sequence: CDR1 SGHRS, CDR2 YFSETQ. CDR3 in DNA: TGCGCCAGCAGCTTGGATGGGAGTTGGAACACTGAAGCTTTCTTT. It translates to CASSLDGSWNTEAFF.

In its sample, this clonotype was seen many times. This rearrangement joins TRBV5-1 to TRBJ2-1; 11 nucleotides line up with TRBD2. In germline, CDR1 is SGHRS, CDR2 YFSETQ. The CDR3 runs 17 residues. With V trimmed by 2 bases and J by 4 bases, 8 bases remained unmatched. CDR3 nucleotides: TGCGCCAGCAGCTTTGGACTAGCGGGTACATCATACAATGAGCAGTTCTTC. Translating gives CASSFGLAGTSYNEQFF.

Many counts were recorded for this clonotype. The chain employs TRBV9 and TRBJ2-1; 11 bases align to TRBD2. This CDR3 contains 14 residues. J gave up 6 bases and V 4 bases, and 3 bases lay outside the gene matches. Per the germline V gene, CDR1 is SGDLS and CDR2 is YYNGEE. Here the CDR3 DNA reads TGTGCCAGCAGCACCGGGACTAGCGGCAATGAGCAGTTCTTC. Translated, it gives CASSTGTSGNEQFF.

J is TRBJ2-1 and V is TRBV12-3 or TRBV12-4; a possible D gene is TRBD2 (6 bases). Trimming took off 5 bases at V and 6 bases at J, with 20 bases between the two ends. The CDR3 covers 16 residues. The CDR3 spells CASSPAGPPVLNEQFF. The DNA for the CDR3 is TGTGCCAGCAGTCCGGCGGGACCCCCTGTACTCAATGAGCAGTTCTTC.

This clonotype was seen at least ten times. The genes are TRBV4-3 and TRBJ1-4, with D uncertain. Looked up from germline, CDR1 is LGHNA and CDR2 is YSLEER. V lost 0 bases to trimming and J lost 7 bases, with 15 bases between them. There are 16 residues in the CDR3. CDR3 sequence: CASSQDPRVESEKLFF. The CDR3 DNA follows: TGCGCCAGCAGCCAAGATCCACGGGTGGAGAGTGAAAAACTGTTTTTT.

The sample holds many counts of this clonotype. The rearrangement uses TRBV6-2 or TRBV6-3 and TRBJ1-6; no clear D gene. V lost 10 bases and J 7 bases, leaving 17 bases between the germline ends. The CDR3 has 14 amino acids. Looked up from germline, CDR1 is MNHEY and CDR2 is SVGEGT. The DNA of the CDR3 is TGTGCCACGACTTTCCGGGTCAACAATTCACCCCTCCACTTT. Encoded protein: CATTFRVNNSPLHF.